This T cell receptor (beta chain) is from a study of blood T cell repertoires in COVID-19 (dated by TCRdb to 2018 to 2020). For the study in its entirety: Collaborator samples came from the United States, Italy and Spain and covered acute and convalescent phases of COVID-19. The material from the prospective study consisted of cDNA or gDNA derived from T cells, B-cell-depleted T cells, or PBMCs. Subjects who had been exposed to COVID-19, were actively infected with it, or had recovered from it provided the deeply sampled blood TCRbeta repertoires that made up the dataset. The repertoires were made available in a free public database intended to serve as a resource for research on the immune response to SARS-CoV-2. Samples were obtained from the ongoing ImmuneRACE study (first 160 participants) and from 1,000 to 1,500 subjects provided by 6 global collaborators. A de-identified subject ID, COVID-19 status, age in years and sex were almost always included in the sample metadata. Where HLA class I and class II types were available, the types were taken from metadata supplied by the sample provider, not from assay-based typing. Study-level results and caveats: How much clinical and demographic metadata was included differed by source and by participant, and the metadata was provided uncurated.

After removal of 7 bases from V and 6 bases from J, the junction retains 10 bases not matched to a gene. CDR1 SQVTM and CDR2 ANQGSEA were looked up in the germline V gene. From the cysteine through the phenylalanine, the CDR3 covers 13 amino acids. Just CDR3 DNA is preserved here, 39 bases in frame from base 1. TCRbeta CDR3 regions were amplified from genomic DNA using the immunoSEQ Assay, a bias-controlled multiplex PCR. In the original analysis: Within the assay, amplification of reference gene primers was used to estimate how many nucleated cells each sample contained. Sequence reads were collapsed and filtered to measure the absolute abundance of every unique TCRbeta CDR3 rearrangement. For each sample, productive Simpson clonality was calculated as the square root of Simpson's diversity index over productive rearrangements. The source is immuneACCESS, and TCRdb retained only in-frame sequences with V and J called. Part of the clones is not carried over; for the studies checked, unresolved V genes explain less than half of this, and the remainder is unexplained. D and trimming come from the DNA, and the V and J calls and clone size come from that table. The sample profile shows 250,000 to 300,000 clones; approximately 82% of them were found once. The top ten clonotypes cover 4.5% to 7% of the sample.

The collaborating institutions used their own protocols to collect whole blood in K2EDTA tubes. Collaborator samples were shipped for TCRbeta analysis as frozen whole blood, isolated PBMCs, or DNA extracted from either sample type. A note on this clone: What antigen it recognizes has not been identified. No base quality values were provided; no much bigger clone lies one nucleotide off.

Sequenced: peripheral blood. Rearrangement joined TRBV29-1 to TRBJ1-2, with 8 bases in between that match TRBD1. The receptor was isolated from a man of 80 years or more with acute or convalescent COVID-19. In nucleotide form, the sequence is TGCAGCGCCGGACAGGGTAGAGGGGATGGCTACACCTTC. It is translated as CSAGQGRGDGYTF. The CDR3, completed at both ends by the reference TRBV29-1 and TRBJ1-2 genes, gives the full variable domain SAVISQKPSRDICQRGTSLTIQCQVDSQVTMMFWYRQQPGQSLTLIATANQGSEATYESGFVIDKFPISRPNLTFSTLTVSNMSPEDSSIYLCSAGQGRGDGYTFGSGTRLTVV.